These T cell receptor beta chains were read from a single sample in a study of T-cell memory formation after mild COVID-19. TCRdb used MiXCR to reprocess the 5' RACE reads, holding one entry per CDR3 protein. In the table there are about 430,000 distinct CDR3 sequences, about 24% of which are singletons. The specimen was PBMCs or a T cell subset sorted from them (not recorded which). The receptors here all came from an adult woman who had mild COVID-19 (a few samples of this study predate the infection). Cell type and time point are not known. Each CDR3 is given with its conserved first and last residue. D genes are given only for firm matches. Rows give clone size only sometimes, using once, few, many, or a class for an expanded clone.

NA	few	TRBV4-1	TRBJ2-7	CASSQRAGTYEQYF	TGCGCCAGCAGCCAACGGGCAGGGACCTACGAGCAGTACTTC
TRBD1	NA	TRBV12-3/TRBV12-4	TRBJ2-1	CASSFLQGAGNEQFF	TGTGCCAGCAGTTTTTTACAGGGGGCGGGGAATGAGCAGTTCTTC
TRBD2	NA	TRBV3-1	TRBJ2-1	CASSQDRAGVQFF	TGTGCCAGCAGCCAAGATCGGGCGGGAGTGCAGTTCTTC
NA	many	TRBV25-1	TRBJ1-2	CASSEFGRKDGYTF	TGTGCCAGCAGTGAATTTGGCCGAAAGGATGGCTACACCTTC
NA	NA	TRBV20-1	TRBJ2-1	CSASPPRNEQFF	TGCAGTGCTAGTCCTCCTAGAAATGAGCAGTTCTTC
NA	NA	TRBV24-1	TRBJ1-2	CATSRRSNYGYTF	TGTGCCACCAGCCGAAGATCTAACTATGGCTACACCTTC
NA	few	TRBV19	TRBJ1-1	CASSIWAGANTEAFF	TGTGCCAGTAGTATCTGGGCAGGGGCGAACACTGAAGCTTTCTTT
NA	NA	TRBV20-1	TRBJ2-1	CSASTGIYNEQFF	TGCAGTGCTAGCACGGGGATTTACAATGAGCAGTTCTTC
NA	NA	TRBV12-3/TRBV12-4	TRBJ1-4	CASTTGFNEKLFF	TGTGCCAGCACTACAGGCTTTAATGAAAAACTGTTTTTT
NA	NA	TRBV10-3	TRBJ1-3	CAINGGITSGNTIYF	TGTGCCATCAACGGAGGGATAACTTCTGGAAACACCATATATTTT
NA	few	TRBV29-1	TRBJ2-1	CSSHRVSGGLGYNEQFF	TGCAGCTCTCACCGCGTTAGCGGAGGGTTGGGGTACAATGAGCAGTTCTTC
NA	NA	TRBV27	TRBJ1-6	CASSLRRALYNSPLHF	TGTGCCAGCAGTTTACGGAGGGCTTTGTATAATTCACCCCTCCACTTT
NA	NA	TRBV5-1	TRBJ2-2	CASSFGASLPGELFF	TGCGCCAGCAGCTTTGGGGCCAGCCTGCCCGGGGAGCTGTTTTTT
TRBD1	NA	TRBV30	TRBJ1-1	CAWRGQRSTEAFF	TGTGCCTGGAGGGGACAGAGGAGCACTGAAGCTTTCTTT
NA	few	TRBV5-4	TRBJ2-5	CASSLWGRETQYF	TGTGCCAGCAGCTTGTGGGGGAGGGAGACCCAGTACTTC
NA	few	TRBV30	TRBJ1-3	CAWKRPSGNTIYF	TGTGCCTGGAAAAGGCCCTCTGGAAACACCATATATTTT
TRBD1	few	TRBV20-1	TRBJ2-7	CSASLQGSSYEQYF	TGCAGTGCTAGCTTACAGGGGTCCTCCTACGAGCAGTACTTC
NA	NA	TRBV19	TRBJ2-1	CASKAGGDEQFF	TGTGCCAGTAAAGCAGGAGGCGATGAGCAGTTCTTC
TRBD1	NA	TRBV20-1	TRBJ1-2	CSARGQGRNNYGYTF	TGCAGTGCTAGAGGACAGGGGAGGAATAACTATGGCTACACCTTC
TRBD1	NA	TRBV20-1	TRBJ2-7	CSARDIRTGRYEQYF	TGCAGTGCTAGAGACATTAGGACAGGGCGTTACGAGCAGTACTTC
TRBD1	NA	TRBV7-9	TRBJ2-7	CASSSRQGPSEQYF	TGTGCCAGCAGCTCACGACAGGGACCCTCCGAGCAGTACTTC
NA	NA	TRBV6-1	TRBJ1-2	CASPSEAEGYTF	TGTGCCAGTCCTTCTGAGGCGGAGGGCTACACCTTC
NA	NA	TRBV5-1	TRBJ1-1	CASSLSRGHMGTEAFF	TGCGCCAGCAGCTTGTCTCGGGGACACATGGGCACTGAAGCTTTCTTT
NA	NA	TRBV2	TRBJ2-1	CASRKPGTASSYNEQFF	TGTGCCAGCAGGAAGCCTGGGACCGCCAGCTCCTACAATGAGCAGTTCTTC
NA	NA	TRBV21-1	TRBJ1-3	CASSKSTTSGNTIYF	TGTGCCAGCAGCAAATCCACGACATCTGGAAACACCATATATTTT
NA	NA	TRBV24-1	TRBJ2-1	CATSRTGSGNEQFF	TGTGCCACCAGCAGAACAGGGTCGGGCAATGAGCAGTTCTTC
NA	few	TRBV5-1	TRBJ1-2	CASSSGGIYGYTF	TGCGCCAGCAGCTCCGGGGGTATCTATGGCTACACCTTC
NA	few	TRBV7-2	TRBJ1-6	CASSFSNSPLHF	TGTGCCAGCAGCTTTAGTAATTCACCCCTCCACTTT
TRBD2	few	TRBV5-1	TRBJ2-1	CASSWPLAGVYNEQFF	TGCGCCAGCAGCTGGCCACTAGCGGGAGTCTACAATGAGCAGTTCTTC
NA	NA	TRBV7-9	TRBJ2-2	CASSLGSITGELFF	TGTGCCAGCAGCTTAGGCTCCATTACCGGGGAGCTGTTTTTT
NA	NA	TRBV5-1	TRBJ2-5	CASSLGSANTETQYF	TGCGCCAGCAGCTTGGGGTCAGCGAATACGGAGACCCAGTACTTC
TRBD1	few	TRBV24-1	TRBJ2-7	CATSDPGQKYEQYF	TGTGCCACCAGTGATCCGGGACAGAAATACGAGCAGTACTTC
NA	few	TRBV24-1	TRBJ2-1	CATSDLWVLFF	TGTGCCACCAGTGATTTGTGGGTATTGTTCTTC
NA	few	TRBV4-3	TRBJ2-1	CASSQDGWDNEQFF	TGCGCCAGCAGCCAAGATGGGTGGGACAATGAGCAGTTCTTC
TRBD1	NA	TRBV6-6	TRBJ1-5	CASSTDRGGNQPQHF	TGTGCCAGCAGCACCGACAGGGGAGGCAATCAGCCCCAGCATTTT
NA	NA	TRBV12-3/TRBV12-4	TRBJ1-3	CASMAVTYTIYF	TGTGCCAGCATGGCAGTCACCTACACCATATATTTT
TRBD1	few	TRBV23-1	TRBJ1-5	CASSQSHRGDQPQHF	TGCGCCAGCAGTCAATCCCACAGGGGAGACCAGCCCCAGCATTTT
NA	NA	TRBV3-1	TRBJ1-6	CASSQDLHFNNSPLHF	TGTGCCAGCAGCCAAGATTTACACTTCAATAATTCACCCCTCCACTTT
NA	few	TRBV6-5	TRBJ2-1	CASSYEHWSNEQFF	TGTGCCAGCAGTTACGAGCACTGGAGCAATGAGCAGTTCTTC
TRBD2	few	TRBV6-5	TRBJ2-7	CASSYSTGGEQYF	TGTGCCAGCAGTTACTCGACGGGGGGCGAGCAGTACTTC
TRBD2	few	TRBV12-3/TRBV12-4	TRBJ2-2	CASNTGLAGTKSTGELFF	TGTGCCAGCAACACGGGACTAGCGGGAACCAAATCCACCGGGGAGCTGTTTTTT
NA	NA	TRBV20-1	TRBJ2-7	CSARVEWGNYEQYF	TGCAGTGCTAGAGTCGAGTGGGGTAACTACGAGCAGTACTTC
TRBD1	once	TRBV29-1	TRBJ2-1	CSVLPGQGSYEQFF	TGCAGCGTTCTCCCGGGACAGGGAAGTTATGAGCAGTTCTTC
NA	NA	TRBV24-1	TRBJ1-2	CATSATDYGYTF	TGTGCCACCAGTGCGACAGACTATGGCTACACCTTC
TRBD1	few	TRBV5-6	TRBJ2-1	CASSFRRGRGNEQFF	TGTGCCAGCAGCTTCCGAAGGGGGCGCGGGAATGAGCAGTTCTTC
NA	few	TRBV27	TRBJ2-6	CASSPGYGANVLTF	TGTGCCAGCAGTCCAGGGTACGGGGCCAACGTCCTGACTTTC
NA	NA	TRBV6-5	TRBJ2-3	CASSYLSGGADTQYF	TGTGCCAGCAGTTACTTATCAGGGGGGGCAGATACGCAGTATTTT
TRBD1	NA	TRBV7-6	TRBJ1-4	CASSPRTGKLFF	TGTGCCAGCAGCCCGCGGACAGGAAAACTGTTTTTT
NA	few	TRBV5-8	TRBJ2-1	CASSLDTRGGDEQFF	TGTGCCAGCAGCTTGGATACTAGAGGAGGCGATGAGCAGTTCTTC
NA	few	TRBV7-8	TRBJ1-5	CASSTRDGGDGAQHF	TGTGCCAGCAGCACCCGGGACGGAGGCGATGGGGCCCAGCATTTT